Listed below are T cell receptor beta chains from one sample, sequenced in a study of response to subunit inactivated influenza vaccine. TCRdb called the RT-PCR reads again in MiXCR, with one record for every CDR3 protein. The sample shows over 800,000 distinct CDR3 sequences, roughly 20% of them seen only once. Material: PBMCs from blood, obtained about 5 days after vaccination. All receptors derive from a man aged 45 to 65 who received an inactivated influenza vaccine. The conserved cysteine and the conserved F or W are not part of the CDR3 here. The order of the fields is V gene, CDR3 protein.

TRBV2 | ASSEWVGGPDEQY
TRBV12-3/TRBV12-4 | ASSLAILGGEQY
TRBV12-3/TRBV12-4 | ASSLKHGPTNEKLF
TRBV6-4 | ASSDSSRGGANTEAF
TRBV28 | ASSLTELAIHSEQY
TRBV6-1 | ASETGAGHEQY
TRBV4-3 | ASSQGTSGNSYNEQF
TRBV7-2 | ASSLGGGVSPLH
TRBV4-3 | ASSQDSLDRVSYEQY
TRBV20-1 | SAHRAGGYGYT
TRBV5-1 | ASTIGGDRSYEQY
TRBV28 | ASRSGQGNNEQF
TRBV10-3 | ASASRDRGYEQY
TRBV5-4 | ASSFVGADTEAF
TRBV29-1 | SAGTGNTGELF
TRBV11-2 | ASSLYRNYEQY
TRBV6-5 | ASSYPIGGGNTGELF
TRBV20-1 | SAQGLRGSDTQY
TRBV6-5 | ASSWIRLAGPNEQF